What follows describes a single TCR beta chain. What it recognizes is unknown. The sample comes from a study of radiotherapy plus CTLA-4 blockade in lung cancer. Whole-study context: Disease control was seen in around 31% of patients, objective responses in 18%. Study-level points and caveats: Once radiotherapy plus ipilimumab had been given, TCR clones derived from tumor expanded in blood. Early blood T cell clone dynamics reportedly forecast response best, with interferon-beta.

Profiling relied on immunoSEQ multiplex PCR, and the TCRdb table lists in-frame clones only, not all of them. The profile shows over 70,000 clones, about 90% of them singletons. Focal radiation plus CTLA-4 blockade with ipilimumab was administered to patients who had chemo-refractory metastatic non-small-cell lung cancer. The source material was peripheral blood, sampled from a patient treated with radiotherapy plus ipilimumab. This clonotype originated in a human donor with non-small cell lung cancer who had a partial response to radiotherapy plus ipilimumab.

CDR3 nucleotide sequence: TGTGCCAGCACGGGACAGGGGGATCAGCCCCAGCATTTT. Translation gives CASTGQGDQPQHF. The rearrangement joins TRBV6-5 to TRBJ1-5, with 11 bases lining up with TRBD1. The CDR3 covers 13 residues. Trimming removed 7 bases from V and 5 bases from J; junction bases left unmatched: 1. Germline CDR1 and CDR2: MNHEY and SVGAGI.